This is a list of T cell receptor beta chains from one sample in a study of cytomegalovirus exposure and HLA in healthy donors. Using immunoSEQ multiplex PCR, the repertoire was profiled, and TCRdb retains in-frame clones only, with some absent. The data hold some 160,000 clones, with roughly 85% observed a single time. Sequencing used PBMCs. The source is a male donor in good health and CMV-seropositive. CDR3s include the opening cysteine and the closing phenylalanine or tryptophan.

v_gene,CDR3aa
TRBV5-1,CASSLGRVGANSPLHF
TRBV7-9,CASSLSSQPQHF
TRBV27,CASRLQGDNSPLHF
TRBV30,CAWMAGNSGNTIYF
TRBV2,CASRVGTGQETQYF
TRBV5-1,CASSFPSGSGSNEQFF
TRBV9,CASSLLAGTYNEQFF
TRBV2,CASGDRVSYEQYF
TRBV18,CASSPSTGQRNTGELFF
TRBV19,CASSPTVLYGYTF
TRBV7-9,CASSLANF
TRBV28,CASSFVAGGNTIYF
TRBV30,CACRTSGIYEQYF
TRBV5-6,CASSLGFRAGGRETQYF
TRBV5-4,CASSSTQTSGGTYEQYF
TRBV5-1,CASSLVLGRAYEQYF
TRBV5-4,CASSSQVAVNTEAFF
TRBV20-1,CSARVDREQYF
TRBV10-1,CASSFQGTTEAFF
TRBV7-2,CASSLIQGDNQPQHF
TRBV28,CASSSTGASSYEQYF
TRBV19,CASSPGGSYEQYF
TRBV9,CASSVQGSVSEQYF
TRBV6-4,CASSAGGGTDTQYF
TRBV30,CAWSDTSGGLSSYEQYF
TRBV5-1,CASSLRASVNYNEQFF
TRBV2,CASSEEGLAGGLSKETQYF
TRBV30,CAWSVETGSPLHF
TRBV7-6,CASSPGAGDRTQPQHF
TRBV2,CASSILAGGPSYEQYF
TRBV2,CASRDDMDRGEEQYF
TRBV7-2,CASSLAITGGNQPQHF
TRBV9,CASSVGADPSNQPQHF
TRBV4-1,CASSQAPRGSVYEQYF
TRBV19,CASSAKGVDVISGNTIYF
TRBV19,CASSIGWGANEQYF
TRBV6-5,CASSFSSARSYEQYF
TRBV6-1,CASSELASGREYF
TRBV4-1,CASSSIVAGGGYTF
TRBV27,CASRKTGGTGYEQYF
TRBV27,CASRRGYENTEAFF
TRBV2,CASSSRQSWEQYF
TRBV11-3,CASSLSGALDEQYF
TRBV19,CASSIVQGHNQPQHF
TRBV19,CASSIGGKETQYF
TRBV7-9,CASSLGTAGTEAFF
TRBV15,CAAGKGYNSPLHF
TRBV15,CATSIRDSGPSGYTF
TRBV10-3,CAISPITGFCQHF
TRBV2,CASDGRANTGELFF
TRBV5-1,CASSSTTGTGNTGELFF
TRBV6-4,CASRRGYEAFF